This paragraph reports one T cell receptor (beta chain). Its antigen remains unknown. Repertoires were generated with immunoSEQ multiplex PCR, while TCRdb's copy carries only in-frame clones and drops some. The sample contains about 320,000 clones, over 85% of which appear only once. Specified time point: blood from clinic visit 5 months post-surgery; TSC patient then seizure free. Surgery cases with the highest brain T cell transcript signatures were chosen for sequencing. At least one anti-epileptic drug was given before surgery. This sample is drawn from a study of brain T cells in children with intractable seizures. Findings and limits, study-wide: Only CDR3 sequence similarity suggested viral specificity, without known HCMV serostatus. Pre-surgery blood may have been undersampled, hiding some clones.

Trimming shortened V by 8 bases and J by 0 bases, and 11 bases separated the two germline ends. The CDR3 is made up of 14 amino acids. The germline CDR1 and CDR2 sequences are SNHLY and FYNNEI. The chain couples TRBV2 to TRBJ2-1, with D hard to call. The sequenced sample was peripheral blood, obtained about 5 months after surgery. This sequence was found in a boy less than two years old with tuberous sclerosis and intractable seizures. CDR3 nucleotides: TGTGCCAGCGCACACCTCAGCTCCTACAATGAGCAGTTCTTC. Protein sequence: CASAHLSSYNEQFF.